The 23 T cell receptor beta chains listed next were all sequenced from one sample in a study of Graves' ophthalmopathy and Graves' hyperthyroidism. Amplification targeted the TCR beta CDR3 regions, with RNA transcripts as the source material. Second-round multiplex PCR came after a first-round RT-PCR that employed HTBI primers. TCRdb recomputed calls from the multiplex PCR reads with MiXCR, one row per CDR3 protein. The table has approximately 1.2 million distinct CDR3 sequences, approximately 35% seen once. Sample: peripheral blood or thyroid tissue (not recorded which). These receptors came from an adult man with Graves' hyperthyroidism.

This chain uses TRBV7-2 with TRBJ2-7; D is unresolved. This CDR3 region has 11 residues. With 6 bases removed from V and 6 bases from J, the gap between germline ends came to 9 bases. Germline V gives CDR1 SGHTA, CDR2 FQGNSA. CDR3: CASRQGFEQYF. For the CDR3, the DNA is TGTGCCAGCAGGCAAGGGTTCGAGCAGTACTTC.

As concerns this clonotype: Mismatch with germline at one junction end may stem from a read error. The rearrangement links TRBV18 to TRBJ2-7; 11 bases align to TRBD2. CDR3 length: 12 amino acids. Per the germline V gene, CDR1 is KGHSH and CDR2 is LQKENI. The CDR3 DNA reads as TGTGCCAGCTCACAAACTAGCGGGAGTAGGCACTTC. As protein: CASSQTSGSRHF.

This clonotype was seen only a few times. The chain couples TRBV25-1 to TRBJ1-1, with D possibly being TRBD1 (6 bases). From germline, CDR1 is MGHDK and CDR2 SYGVNS. This CDR3 spans 14 amino acids. Trimming took 8 bases from V and 1 from J, leaving 14 bases between them. The CDR3 DNA reads as TGTGCCAGCCTAGAACCAGGGGCGAACACTGAAGCTTTCTTT. This encodes CASLEPGANTEAFF.

This clonotype has a count of ten or more. The chain is built from TRBV7-2 and TRBJ2-7; D unclear. Germline CDR1 SGHTA, CDR2 FQGNSA. V lost 0 bases, J lost 3 bases, and 9 bases lay in between. The CDR3 loop spans 14 amino acids. CDR3 amino acids: CASSLAGRNYEQYF. In DNA, the CDR3 is TGTGCCAGCAGCTTAGCTGGCAGGAACTACGAGCAGTACTTC.

V is TRBV5-6 and J is TRBJ1-1; D perhaps matches TRBD1 (6 bases). Germline lookup yields CDR1 SGHDT and CDR2 YYEEEE. With 4 bases removed from V and 3 bases from J, the gap between germline ends came to 19 bases. The CDR3 consists of 16 residues. CDR3 loop: CASSLDSDYLYTEAFF. The DNA of the CDR3 is TGTGCCAGCAGCCTGGACAGCGATTATTTGTACACTGAAGCTTTCTTT. Full variable domain (outside the CDR3, taken from reference TRBV5-6 and TRBJ1-1): DAGVTQSPTHLIKTRGQQVTLRCSPKSGHDTVSWYQQALGQGPQFIFQYYEEEERQRGNFPDRFSGHQFPNYSSELNVNALLLGDSALYLCASSLDSDYLYTEAFFGQGTRLTVV.

This clonotype has ten or more counts. The chain links TRBV20-1 to TRBJ2-5; 7 bases agree with TRBD1. The CDR3 consists of 14 residues. Trimming cost V 1 base and J 5 bases; bases outside gene matches: 7. Looked up from germline, CDR1 is DFQATT and CDR2 is SNEGSKA (reference sequence). Here the CDR3 DNA reads TGCAGTGCTAGAGTGACAGGGAGATCCGAGACCCAGTACTTC. Translation: CSARVTGRSETQYF.

The chain links TRBV11-2 to TRBJ1-4, with no clear D. This CDR3 region has 16 residues. Germline-derived CDR1 and CDR2 are SGHAT and FQNNGV. Trimming removed 3 bases from V and 5 bases from J, with 16 bases in between. The CDR3 loop reads CASSFPTGRSNEKLFF. The CDR3 DNA sequence: TGTGCCAGCAGCTTCCCAACTGGGAGAAGCAATGAAAAACTGTTTTTT. The full variable domain, with the rest looked up from reference TRBV11-2 and TRBJ1-4, is EAGVAQSPRYKIIEKRQSVAFWCNPISGHATLYWYQQILGQGPKLLIQFQNNGVVDDSQLPKDRFSAERLKGVDSTLKIQPAKLEDSAVYLCASSFPTGRSNEKLFFGSGTQLSVL.

The gene calls are TRBV7-6 and TRBJ2-7; D might be TRBD2 (5 bases). Germline V gene lookup returns CDR1 SGHVS and CDR2 FNYEAQ. CDR3 length equals 12 residues. This CDR3 reads CASDQPAYEQYF. As DNA, the CDR3 is TGTGCTAGCGACCAACCGGCCTACGAGCAGTACTTC.

This clonotype was seen a few times. A junction boundary mismatches the germline segment, possibly from a read error. V is TRBV10-2 and J is TRBJ1-1, with TRBD1 matching over 10 bases. CDR1 WSHSY and CDR2 SAAADI come from the germline V gene. The CDR3 consists of 14 residues. CDR3 DNA sequence: TGTGCCAGCAGCCCGGGACAGGGGTGGGGTGAAGCTTTCTTT. Protein sequence: CASSPGQGWGEAFF.

The J gene is TRBJ2-3, the V gene TRBV7-2, with D possibly being TRBD1 or TRBD2 (5 bases each). V lost 6 bases and J 3 bases, leaving 10 bases between the germline ends. Germline lookup yields CDR1 SGHTA and CDR2 FQGNSA. The CDR3 sequence is 13 residues long. The CDR3 loop reads CASRDEGTDTQYF. Written as DNA, the CDR3 is TGTGCCAGCAGAGACGAGGGGACAGATACGCAGTATTTT.

In regard to this clonotype: One end of the junction does not line up with germline, which may come from a read error. The chain uses TRBV7-9 and TRBJ2-6, with D hard to call. This CDR3 has 15 residues. CDR1 is SEHNR, CDR2 FQNEAQ, per germline (reference sequence). The CDR3 DNA is TGTGCCAGCAGCGGCGTTCTCTCTAGGGCCAACGTCCTGACTTTC. Protein: CASSGVLSRANVLTF.

The CDR3 loop is CSASRFSGGEQYF. Here the CDR3 DNA reads TGCAGCGCCAGCCGATTTAGCGGGGGCGAGCAGTACTTC. This chain links TRBV29-1 with TRBJ2-7; 9 bases fit TRBD2. The CDR3 is 13 amino acids. Germline values: CDR1 SQVTM, CDR2 ANQGSEA. Losses at the gene ends were 7 bases for V and 6 bases for J; bases not matched to a gene: 10.

With regard to this clonotype: A much larger clone lies a single base off, so this may be a read error. The CDR3 region has the DNA TGCAGTGCCGGCCAGGACGGACCCTACGAGCAGTACTTC. Encoded protein: CSAGQDGPYEQYF. V is TRBV29-1 and J is TRBJ2-7; D is uncertain. Germline V CDR1 and CDR2: SQVTM, ANQGSEA. This CDR3 is built from 13 residues.

This clonotype was picked up a small number of times. This chain links TRBV24-1 with TRBJ2-2; 7 bases line up with TRBD1. The CDR3 contains 18 residues. Germline V CDR1 and CDR2: KGHDR, SFDVKD. The ends lost 4 bases at V and 0 bases at J; junction bases unmatched: 10. As DNA, the CDR3 is TGTGCCACCAGTGACCCCGCCGGACAGGCGACGAACACCGGGGAGCTGTTTTTT. Residues: CATSDPAGQATNTGELFF.

The chain employs TRBV10-2 and TRBJ1-1, with D unresolved. The V end was cut by 8 bases, the J end by 6 bases, with 13 bases between. Germline V CDR1 and CDR2: WSHSY, SAAADI. This CDR3 has 12 residues. The CDR3 is CASGDSVAEAFF. In DNA, the CDR3 is TGCGCCAGCGGGGATTCAGTGGCTGAAGCTTTCTTT.

This clonotype came up many times. The chain couples TRBV29-1 to TRBJ2-7, with 7 bases aligning to TRBD1. The trim removed 4 bases at V and 5 bases at J, leaving 11 bases unmatched. CDR3 size: 14 residues. Per the germline V gene, CDR1 is SQVTM and CDR2 is ANQGSEA. The CDR3 loop reads CSVARDSPFDEQYF. CDR3 DNA: TGCAGCGTTGCCCGGGACAGCCCATTCGACGAGCAGTACTTC.

Note on this clonotype: One base away lies a much larger clone, so this may be a sequencing read error. The V and J genes are TRBV10-3 and TRBJ1-1; possible D gene TRBD1, 5 bases. Germline CDR1 and CDR2: ENHRY and SYGVKD. The ends were cut back, 5 bases at V and 8 bases at J, with 15 bases in the middle. The CDR3 has 13 residues. CDR3 in amino acids: CAISYRPAGEAFF. The CDR3 bases are TGTGCCATCAGTTACCGACCGGCAGGGGAAGCTTTCTTT.

In this sample, this clonotype turned up many times. The chain carries TRBV7-2 and TRBJ2-5; D perhaps matches TRBD2 (7 bases). The CDR3 sequence is 16 residues long. Trimming stripped 5 bases from V and 1 base from J, with 17 bases between. Germline assignment: CDR1 SGHTA and CDR2 FQGNSA. The DNA of the CDR3 is TGTGCCAGCAGCCCTAGGGGGGGGCGGCCCCAAGAGACCCAGTACTTC. Residues: CASSPRGGRPQETQYF.

A note on this clonotype: Here the CDR3 omits its conserved ending phenylalanine or tryptophan, so a read error is the likely source. V is TRBV24-1 and J is TRBJ2-2; D is undetermined. V lost 1 base and J 3 bases, leaving 8 bases between the germline ends. Germline values: CDR1 KGHDR, CDR2 SFDVKD. The CDR3 is 15 amino acids. The CDR3 region is CATSDLIFDTGELFS. CDR3 in DNA: TGTGCCACCAGTGATTTAATCTTTGACACCGGGGAGCTGTTTTCT.

This clonotype was picked up many times. The V call is TRBV7-9, the J call TRBJ2-5; 14 positions agree with TRBD2. The germline gives CDR1 SEHNR, CDR2 FQNEAQ (reference sequence). The CDR3 sequence is 17 residues long. V dropped 5 bases and J dropped 4; count of bases not matched to a gene: 9. The CDR3 DNA sequence: TGTGCCAGCAGCCCCGGGACTAGCGGGGGAGCAACAGAGACCCAGTACTTC. Protein sequence: CASSPGTSGGATETQYF.

Remarks on this clonotype: This could be a read error, since a much larger clone is one nucleotide away. The chain is built from TRBV14 and TRBJ1-1, with D possibly matching TRBD1 (5 bases). Germline loops: CDR1 SGHDN, CDR2 FVKESK. Trimming left V 4 bases short and J 4 bases short, with 13 bases between. This CDR3 contains 14 residues. Written as DNA, the CDR3 is TGTGCCAGCAGCCGAACAACAGGTATCACTGAAGCTTTCTTT. This codes for CASSRTTGITEAFF.

The chain uses TRBV20-1 and TRBJ1-5; TRBD1 is a possible D gene (5 bases). CDR1 DFQATT and CDR2 SNEGSKA come from the germline V gene (reference sequence). The CDR3 spans 13 residues. V was trimmed by 3 bases and J by 3 bases, leaving 9 bases between them. CDR3 loop: CSASMGDNQPQHF. The CDR3 bases are TGCAGTGCTAGTATGGGGGACAATCAGCCCCAGCATTTT.

A word on this clonotype: Germline and junction disagree at one end, which may indicate a read error. This chain uses TRBV20-1 with TRBJ1-5; tentative D call: TRBD1 (6 bases). Germline CDR1 reads DFQATT; CDR2 reads SNEGSKA (reference sequence). This CDR3 contains 16 residues. CDR3 sequence (DNA): TGCAGTGCCATGGGTGAACAGGGTGGGAGCAATCATCCCCAGCATTTT. It translates to CSAMGEQGGSNHPQHF.